The 29 T cell receptor beta chains reported below all come from one sample, sequenced in a study of blood T cell repertoires in COVID-19. The repertoire was sequenced with immunoSEQ multiplex PCR; TCRdb's copy has only in-frame clones and lacks some. In the table there are roughly 260,000 clones, 85% to 90% of which are singletons. Specimen: peripheral blood. The receptors were sampled from a woman between 35 and 50 years old with acute or convalescent COVID-19.

This clone was detected once. The chain uses TRBV13 and TRBJ2-3; TRBD2 agrees at 8 bases. This CDR3 has 16 amino acids. The ends lost 3 bases at V and 0 bases at J; junction bases unmatched: 5. Germline values: CDR1 PRHDT, CDR2 FYEKMQ (reference sequence). DNA for the CDR3: TGTGCCAGCAGCTTTCGGACTAGCCGTAGCACAGATACGCAGTATTTT. It specifies CASSFRTSRSTDTQYF.

This clone was detected a few times. The rearrangement joins TRBV19 to TRBJ1-1, with D unresolved. V shed 6 bases and J shed 1 base, with 12 bases lying between them. The CDR3 is made up of 14 amino acids. Germline CDR1 LNHDA, CDR2 SQIVND (reference sequence). The CDR3 is CASRKERANTEAFF. The CDR3 coding sequence is TGTGCCAGTAGGAAAGAGAGGGCGAACACTGAAGCTTTCTTT. Complete variable domain (other parts from reference TRBV19 and TRBJ1-1): DGGITQSPKYLFRKEGQNVTLSCEQNLNHDAMYWYRQDPGQGLRLIYYSQIVNDFQKGDIAEGYSVSREKKESFPLTVTSAQKNPTAFYLCASRKERANTEAFFGQGTRLTVV.

The rearrangement joins TRBV9 to TRBJ1-2; D possibly corresponds to TRBD1 (5 bases). CDR3 length: 15 amino acids. Trimming removed 0 bases at V and 4 bases at J, with 13 bases between. Germline CDR1 reads SGDLS; CDR2 reads YYNGEE. This chain's CDR3 is CASSVDQGHFYGYTF. The DNA of the CDR3 is TGTGCCAGCAGCGTAGATCAGGGCCATTTCTATGGCTACACCTTC. Combining the CDR3 with reference TRBV9 and TRBJ1-2 gives the whole variable domain DSGVTQTPKHLITATGQRVTLRCSPRSGDLSVYWYQQSLDQGLQFLIQYYNGEERAKGNILERFSAQQFPDLHSELNLSSLELGDSALYFCASSVDQGHFYGYTFGSGTRLTVV.

This chain joins TRBV4-2 and TRBJ1-1; possibly TRBD1 for D (5 bases). Germline lookup yields CDR1 LGHNA and CDR2 YNFKEQ. The V and J ends lost 4 bases and 0 bases respectively, with 12 bases between them. This CDR3 has 15 residues. CDR3 sequence (DNA): TGTGCCAGCAGCCGTCGACAGTGGATGAACACTGAAGCTTTCTTT. It encodes CASSRRQWMNTEAFF.

The chain carries TRBV5-4 and TRBJ2-1; 10 positions agree with TRBD1. The trim removed 4 bases at V and 9 bases at J, leaving 10 bases unmatched. The CDR3 sequence is 15 residues long. Germline loops: CDR1 SGHNT, CDR2 YYREEE (reference sequence). The CDR3 sequence: CASSLRQGAQVEQFF. As DNA, the CDR3 is TGTGCCAGCAGCCTCCGACAGGGGGCACAGGTTGAGCAGTTCTTC.

The chain employs TRBV5-4 and TRBJ1-1, with a tentative D call TRBD1 (5 bases). V lost 4 bases and J lost 1, with 17 bases in between. In germline, CDR1 is SGHNT, CDR2 YYREEE (reference sequence). This CDR3 is built from 16 residues. The CDR3 reads CASSGDRPLGNTEAFF. CDR3 DNA sequence: TGTGCCAGCAGCGGAGACAGACCTCTAGGGAACACTGAAGCTTTCTTT.

The rearrangement links TRBV6-4 to TRBJ2-3; 8 bases line up with TRBD2. V trimming: 6 bases; J trimming: 4 bases; junction bases outside the gene matches: 9. The germline V gene has CDR1 MRHNA and CDR2 SNTAGT. The CDR3 spans 15 residues. CDR3 sequence: CASSSGGGEADTQYF. The CDR3 nucleotides are TGTGCCAGCAGCTCGGGGGGGGGCGAGGCAGATACGCAGTATTTT.

The CDR3 sequence: CASSDIGGGYGYTF. CDR3 in DNA: TGTGCCAGCAGTGACATAGGGGGCGGCTATGGCTACACCTTC. The chain carries TRBV6-1 and TRBJ1-2; 7 bases map to TRBD1. Germline CDR1 reads MNHNS; CDR2 reads SASEGT. J was trimmed by 4 bases and V by 3 bases; bases with no gene match: 5. There are 14 residues in the CDR3.

The count of this clone is one. The chain employs TRBV7-9 and TRBJ1-5, with 8 nucleotides matching TRBD1. Germline CDR1 and CDR2: SEHNR and FQNEAQ (reference sequence). This CDR3 comprises 14 residues. J lost 7 bases, V lost 5 bases, and 7 bases had no gene match. In nucleotides, the CDR3 is TGTGCCAGCAGCACCTCAGGGGGCGAGCAGCCCCAGCATTTT. Translating gives CASSTSGGEQPQHF. The whole variable domain, filled in from reference TRBV7-9 and TRBJ1-5, reads DTGVSQNPRHKITKRGQNVTFRCDPISEHNRLYWYRQTLGQGPEFLTYFQNEAQLEKSRLLSDRFSAERPKGSFSTLEIQRTEQGDSAMYLCASSTSGGEQPQHFGDGTRLSIL.

V usage is TRBV6-5 and J usage is TRBJ1-1; 7 nucleotides match TRBD1. The CDR3 is 14 residues long. The germline CDR1 and CDR2 sequences are MNHEY and SVGAGI. V trimming: 6 bases; J trimming: 3 bases; junction bases outside the gene matches: 7. The CDR3: CASRRTGGDTEAFF. CDR3 nucleotide sequence: TGTGCCAGCAGACGGACAGGTGGGGACACTGAAGCTTTCTTT.

The V and J genes are TRBV5-1 and TRBJ1-1, with 7 bases identical to TRBD1. The CDR3 is 14 residues long. Germline trimming cut 3 bases from V and 6 bases from J; bases unmatched to any gene: 8. CDR1 and CDR2 from the germline V gene are SGHRS and YFSETQ. CDR3 bases: TGCGCCAGCAGCTCCCTGACAGGGCCCGCTGAAGCTTTCTTT. This encodes CASSSLTGPAEAFF.

In this sample, this clone turned up many times. V usage is TRBV10-3 and J usage is TRBJ1-3; 7 bases align to TRBD1. This CDR3 has 13 residues. V shed 7 bases and J 4 bases; nucleotides not matched to a gene: 4. Germline loops: CDR1 ENHRY, CDR2 SYGVKD. DNA for the CDR3: TGTGCCATCACCCCGGGACAGGGAAACACCATATATTTT. Amino acid sequence: CAITPGQGNTIYF.

V is TRBV12-3 or TRBV12-4 and J is TRBJ1-2, with D maybe TRBD1 (6 bases). The CDR3 spans 13 residues. V dropped 2 bases and J dropped 6 bases, with 10 bases sitting between them. The CDR3 sequence is CASSLNRAHGYTF. As DNA, the CDR3 is TGTGCCAGCAGTTTAAACAGGGCACATGGCTACACCTTC.

This chain links TRBV29-1 with TRBJ1-2; 7 bases match TRBD1. Germline lookup yields CDR1 SQVTM and CDR2 ANQGSEA. The CDR3 has 13 amino acids. The V and J ends lost 5 bases and 4 bases, in that order; junction bases with no gene match: 7. The CDR3 loop reads CSVRTGQSYGYTF. The CDR3 DNA follows: TGCAGCGTTAGAACGGGACAGTCCTATGGCTACACCTTC.

CDR3 sequence reads: CASSLATGLSGNTIYF. CDR3 DNA: TGTGCCAGCAGCTTGGCGACCGGACTCTCTGGAAACACCATATATTTT. The chain employs TRBV5-8 and TRBJ1-3; D is unresolved. With 0 bases removed from V and 0 bases from J, the gap between germline ends came to 10 bases. Germline V CDR1 and CDR2: SGHTS, YDEGEE. The CDR3 spans 16 residues.

This chain links TRBV6-5 with TRBJ1-4, with 8 bases fitting TRBD1. V shed 0 bases and J 10 bases; nucleotides not matched to a gene: 7. The CDR3 runs to 15 residues. Germline V lookup: CDR1 MNHEY, CDR2 SVGAGI. In DNA form, the CDR3 reads TGTGCCAGCAGTTACTCGAACAGGGGGATCGGAAAACTGTTTTTT. Protein sequence: CASSYSNRGIGKLFF.

The chain carries TRBV11-2 and TRBJ1-2; 7 positions agree with TRBD1. V trimming: 3 bases; J trimming: 8 bases; junction bases outside the gene matches: 6. CDR1 is SGHAT, CDR2 FQNNGV, per germline. This CDR3 contains 13 residues. The CDR3 sequence: CASSFDRARGYTF. CDR3 in DNA: TGTGCCAGCAGCTTCGACAGGGCGCGGGGCTACACCTTC.

CDR3 loop: CASRGGTSKGNEQFF. CDR3 coding DNA: TGTGCCAGTAGAGGGGGGACTAGTAAAGGCAATGAGCAGTTCTTC. The gene calls are TRBV19 and TRBJ2-1; 8 bases are a match to TRBD2. Trimming at V came to 6 bases and at J to 6 bases, leaving 10 bases not matched to a gene. The CDR3 length is 15 residues. CDR1 and CDR2 (germline): LNHDA, SQIVND (reference sequence).

The chain couples TRBV6-5 to TRBJ2-1; weak D call: TRBD2 (5 bases). The germline gives CDR1 MNHEY, CDR2 SVGAGI. Trimming removed 7 bases from V and 7 bases from J, with 8 bases in between. This CDR3 comprises 11 residues. CDR3 loop: CASNPGNEQFF. Written as DNA, the CDR3 is TGTGCCAGCAACCCGGGAAATGAGCAGTTCTTC.

The J gene is TRBJ1-2, the V gene TRBV6-5; 10 nucleotides align to TRBD1. This CDR3 contains 15 residues. Germline values: CDR1 MNHEY, CDR2 SVGAGI. V shed 7 bases and J 8 bases; nucleotides not matched to a gene: 13. CDR3 amino acids: CASTGTGEALGGYTF. The CDR3 nucleotides read TGTGCCAGCACTGGGACAGGGGAAGCCCTCGGGGGCTACACCTTC.

This sequence joins TRBV19 and TRBJ1-1; D is unresolved. The CDR3 has 12 amino acids. The germline CDR1 and CDR2 sequences are LNHDA and SQIVND (reference sequence). Trimming cost V 4 bases and J 4 bases, with 7 bases left between them. CDR3 in amino acids: CASSTLFTEAFF. CDR3 sequence (DNA): TGTGCCAGTAGTACCCTCTTCACTGAAGCTTTCTTT.

The chain uses TRBV12-3 or TRBV12-4 and TRBJ2-3, with D unclear. The V end lost 2 bases, the J end lost 4 bases, and 4 bases lay between the germline ends. This CDR3 spans 12 amino acids. CDR3 DNA sequence: TGTGCCAGCAGTTTACGGGCAGATACGCAGTATTTT. This codes for CASSLRADTQYF.

This chain links TRBV4-1 with TRBJ2-1; 9 bases match TRBD2. Germline V gene lookup returns CDR1 MGHRA and CDR2 YSYEKL. The CDR3 runs to 14 residues. V gave up 8 bases and J gave up 6 bases; unmatched junction bases: 8. CDR3 sequence: CASRSGSRSNEQFF. The CDR3 nucleotides are TGCGCCAGCCGTAGCGGGAGTCGATCCAATGAGCAGTTCTTC.

This sequence joins TRBV30 and TRBJ2-5; D possibly corresponds to TRBD2 (6 bases). Trimming pared 4 bases from V and 7 bases from J, leaving 13 bases between. Germline V gene data show CDR1 as GTSNPN and CDR2 as SVGIG (reference sequence). This CDR3 is built from 12 residues. CDR3 DNA: TGTGCCTGGAACGGGGAGGCGGGGACCCAGTACTTC. It is translated as CAWNGEAGTQYF.

The chain has TRBV3-1 (or the pseudogene TRBV3-2) and TRBJ1-3; the D gene is possibly TRBD1 (5 bases). Deletions cut 2 bases from V and 6 bases from J, with 11 bases between. Germline V gene data show CDR1 as LGHDT and CDR2 as YNNKEL (reference sequence). This CDR3 is 14 amino acids long. The CDR3 sequence: CASSQPGGKNTIYF. The CDR3 nucleotides read TGTGCCAGCAGCCAACCGGGGGGTAAAAACACCATATATTTT.

This chain uses TRBV7-3 with TRBJ2-5; no definite D call. There are 14 residues in the CDR3. The germline V gene encodes CDR1 SGHTA and CDR2 FQGTGA. The V end lost 4 bases, the J end lost 0 bases, and 9 bases lay between the germline ends. The CDR3 loop is CASSSDSHQETQYF. DNA of the CDR3: TGTGCCAGCAGCTCCGATAGTCACCAAGAGACCCAGTACTTC.

This clone was counted only a few times. CDR3 coding DNA: TGCGCCAGCAGCCCTTGGACAGGGGGCTATGAAAAACTGTTTTTT. Translation gives CASSPWTGGYEKLFF. This chain connects TRBV5-1 to TRBJ1-4; 11 nucleotides agree with TRBD1. CDR1 is SGHRS, CDR2 YFSETQ, per germline. The length of the CDR3 is 15 residues. With 4 bases clipped from V and 6 bases from J, the junction kept 5 bases outside the gene matches. Full variable domain (missing parts from reference TRBV5-1 and TRBJ1-4): KAGVTQTPRYLIKTRGQQVTLSCSPISGHRSVSWYQQTPGQGLQFLFEYFSETQRNKGNFPGRFSGRQFSNSRSEMNVSTLELGDSALYLCASSPWTGGYEKLFFGSGTQLSVL.

This chain joins TRBV6-5 and TRBJ1-2, with D maybe TRBD1 (6 bases). The germline CDR1 and CDR2 sequences are MNHEY and SVGAGI. The CDR3 has 14 amino acids. V lost 8 bases and J 4 bases, leaving 17 bases between the germline ends. CDR3 residues: CASQTVQGGYGYTF. The CDR3 nucleotides read TGTGCCAGCCAAACAGTACAGGGCGGCTATGGCTACACCTTC.

This clone was observed once. The chain employs TRBV9 and TRBJ2-4; 8 positions match TRBD2. J was trimmed by 8 bases and V by 0 bases; bases with no gene match: 16. The CDR3 has 18 residues. Germline-derived CDR1 and CDR2 are SGDLS and YYNGEE. CDR3 sequence reads: CASSVGSGELLARDIQYF. DNA for the CDR3: TGTGCCAGCAGCGTAGGTAGCGGGGAGCTTCTAGCCAGAGACATTCAGTACTTC.